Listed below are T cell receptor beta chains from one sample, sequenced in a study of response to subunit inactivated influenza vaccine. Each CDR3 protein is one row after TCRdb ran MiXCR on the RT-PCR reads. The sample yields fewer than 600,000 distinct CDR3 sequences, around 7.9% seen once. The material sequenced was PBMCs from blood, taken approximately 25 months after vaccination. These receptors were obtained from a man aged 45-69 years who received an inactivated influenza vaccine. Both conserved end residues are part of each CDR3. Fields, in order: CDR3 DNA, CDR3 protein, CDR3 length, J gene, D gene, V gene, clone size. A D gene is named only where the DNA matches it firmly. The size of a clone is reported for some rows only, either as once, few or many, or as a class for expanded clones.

TGTGCCAGTAGGGACAGTGGTTCCTACGAGCAGTACTTC,CASRDSGSYEQYF,13,TRBJ2-7,.,TRBV19,many
TGTGCCAGCAGTTTCCCGAAGTCGACGGGAGCAGATACGCAGTATTTT,CASSFPKSTGADTQYF,16,TRBJ2-3,.,TRBV28,.
TGTGCCAGCCAGGGGGGAAACACCGGGGAGCTGTTTTTT,CASQGGNTGELFF,13,TRBJ2-2,.,TRBV12-3/TRBV12-4,medium-sized
TGTGCCATCATGGGAGGGCCCCAAGAGACCCAGTACTTC,CAIMGGPQETQYF,13,TRBJ2-5,TRBD2,TRBV10-3,.
TGCAGTGCTAGAGACTTCAGCCCGCTAGAGACCCAGTACTTC,CSARDFSPLETQYF,14,TRBJ2-5,.,TRBV20-1,many
TGTGCCAGCAGTTATTTCCCAGGGGGCGATGGAGTCTCCGAGCAGTACTTC,CASSYFPGGDGVSEQYF,17,TRBJ2-7,TRBD1,TRBV6-2/TRBV6-3,many
TGCGCCAGCAGCTTTGGAACTAGCGGAAATCAAGAGACCCAGTACTTC,CASSFGTSGNQETQYF,16,TRBJ2-5,TRBD2,TRBV5-1,many
TGCGCCAGCAGCCAAGATCTTGAGCGGGCAACCTACAATGAGCAGTTCTTC,CASSQDLERATYNEQFF,17,TRBJ2-1,.,TRBV4-3,few
TGTGCCAGCAGCCCCGGACTAGCGGGAGGCCCCGAGACCCAGTACTTC,CASSPGLAGGPETQYF,16,TRBJ2-5,TRBD2,TRBV7-2,.
TGTGCCAGCAGTGTTCAAAATAATTCACCCCTCCACTTT,CASSVQNNSPLHF,13,TRBJ1-6,.,TRBV25-1,few
TGCGCCAGCAGCTCCAGCTGGGAGACCCAGTACTTC,CASSSSWETQYF,12,TRBJ2-5,.,TRBV5-1,many
TGTGCCAGCAGGCCGGGGGGGGCAGGGAGAGAGGGCTACACCTTC,CASRPGGAGREGYTF,15,TRBJ1-2,.,TRBV25-1,.
TGCAGTGCTAGCCTCACAGATACGCAGTATTTT,CSASLTDTQYF,11,TRBJ2-3,.,TRBV20-1,many
TGTGCCAGCAGCTTATTGGCTAGCAGGCACAATGAGCAGTTCTTC,CASSLLASRHNEQFF,15,TRBJ2-1,.,TRBV7-8,few
TGTGCCAGCAGTGTGGCGTACAATGAGCAGTTCTTC,CASSVAYNEQFF,12,TRBJ2-1,.,TRBV2,many
TGCAGTGCTACCTCGAGCACAGATACGCAGTATTTT,CSATSSTDTQYF,12,TRBJ2-3,.,TRBV20-1,.
TGCAGCGTTGAAACCAGCTATAATGAGCAGTTCTTC,CSVETSYNEQFF,12,TRBJ2-1,.,TRBV29-1,few
TGTGCCAGCAGCTTCGGGGGGTCACAAGAGACCCAGTACTTC,CASSFGGSQETQYF,14,TRBJ2-5,TRBD2,TRBV7-2,.
TGTGCCATCAGTGAGTCTTGGACACAGGGGACAGATACGCAGTATTTT,CAISESWTQGTDTQYF,16,TRBJ2-3,TRBD1,TRBV10-3,many
TGTGCCAGTACCACCCGGGACTCACGGGTAGATACGCAGTATTTT,CASTTRDSRVDTQYF,15,TRBJ2-3,.,TRBV19,.
TGCAGTGCTATTCCCCGGGCTAGTTACAACACAGATACGCAGTATTTT,CSAIPRASYNTDTQYF,16,TRBJ2-3,.,TRBV20-1,.
TGCAGTGCTGACCTACCCCTCGGCTCCTCTAGCGGGAGTCCCTATGAGCAGTTCTTC,CSADLPLGSSSGSPYEQFF,19,TRBJ2-1,TRBD2,TRBV20-1,.
TGCGCCAGCAGCCAGACCGACTCAACCTACAATGAGCAGTTCTTC,CASSQTDSTYNEQFF,15,TRBJ2-1,.,TRBV4-3,.
TGTGCCAGCAGCACAGGAGGGACAGGGTACAATGAGCAGTTCTTC,CASSTGGTGYNEQFF,15,TRBJ2-1,TRBD1,TRBV9,.
TGCGCCAGCAGCCCCGGGAAAGCGGGACCCACCGGGGAGCTGTTTTTT,CASSPGKAGPTGELFF,16,TRBJ2-2,TRBD2,TRBV4-1,.
TGTGCCAGCACAAGCGGGGGGGCCTCCTACAATGAGCAGTTCTTC,CASTSGGASYNEQFF,15,TRBJ2-1,TRBD2,TRBV25-1,many